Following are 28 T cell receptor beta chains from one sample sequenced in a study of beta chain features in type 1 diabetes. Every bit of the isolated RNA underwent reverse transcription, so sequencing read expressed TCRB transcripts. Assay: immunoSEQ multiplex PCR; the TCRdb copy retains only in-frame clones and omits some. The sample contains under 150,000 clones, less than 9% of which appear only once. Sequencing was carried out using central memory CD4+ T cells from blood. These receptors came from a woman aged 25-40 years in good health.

The CDR3 coding sequence is TGCGCCAGCACCCCGCAACGCGGGGTGGGAGGGGGGACCCAGTACTTC. This sequence encodes CASTPQRGVGGGTQYF. The chain couples TRBV5-1 to TRBJ2-5, with D perhaps matching TRBD2 (7 bases). Germline V CDR1 and CDR2: SGHRS, YFSETQ. The CDR3 extends over 16 amino acids. V was clipped by 6 bases and J by 7 bases, with 25 bases between them.

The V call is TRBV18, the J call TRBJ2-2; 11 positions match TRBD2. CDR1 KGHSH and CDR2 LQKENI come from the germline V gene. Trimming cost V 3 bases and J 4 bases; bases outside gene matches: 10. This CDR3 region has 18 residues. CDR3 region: CASSPSLAGGPTTGELFF. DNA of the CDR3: TGTGCCAGCTCACCTTCGCTAGCGGGAGGTCCCACCACCGGGGAGCTGTTTTTT.

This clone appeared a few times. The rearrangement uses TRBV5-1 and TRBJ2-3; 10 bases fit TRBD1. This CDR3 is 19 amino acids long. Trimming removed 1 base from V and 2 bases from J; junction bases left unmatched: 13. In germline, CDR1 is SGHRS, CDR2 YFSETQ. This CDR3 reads CASSLPGTGALSYTDTQYF. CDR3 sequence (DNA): TGCGCCAGCAGCTTGCCCGGGACAGGGGCCCTATCGTACACAGATACGCAGTATTTT.

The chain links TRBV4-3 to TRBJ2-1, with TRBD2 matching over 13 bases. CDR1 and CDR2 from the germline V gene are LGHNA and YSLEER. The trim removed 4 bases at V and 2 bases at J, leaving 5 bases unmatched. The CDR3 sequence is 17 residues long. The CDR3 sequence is CASSRRLAGGTYNEQFF. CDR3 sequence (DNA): TGCGCCAGCAGCCGAAGACTAGCGGGAGGTACCTACAATGAGCAGTTCTTC.

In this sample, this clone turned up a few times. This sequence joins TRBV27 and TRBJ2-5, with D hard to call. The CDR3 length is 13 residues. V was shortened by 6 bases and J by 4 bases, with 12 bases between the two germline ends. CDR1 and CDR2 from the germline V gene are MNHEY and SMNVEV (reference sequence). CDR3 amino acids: CASSTLLRETQYF. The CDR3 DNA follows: TGTGCCAGCAGCACCCTACTAAGAGAGACCCAGTACTTC.

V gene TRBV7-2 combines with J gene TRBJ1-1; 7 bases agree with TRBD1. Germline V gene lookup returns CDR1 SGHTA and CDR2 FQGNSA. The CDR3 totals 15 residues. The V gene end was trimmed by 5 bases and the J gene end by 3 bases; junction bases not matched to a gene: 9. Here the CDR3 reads CASSPGQQWDTEAFF. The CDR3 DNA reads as TGTGCCAGCAGCCCGGGACAGCAATGGGACACTGAAGCTTTCTTT. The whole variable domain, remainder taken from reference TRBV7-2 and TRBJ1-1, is GAGVSQSPSNKVTEKGKDVELRCDPISGHTALYWYRQSLGQGLEFLIYFQGNSAPDKSGLPSDRFSAERTGGSVSTLTIQRTQQEDSAVYLCASSPGQQWDTEAFFGQGTRLTVV.

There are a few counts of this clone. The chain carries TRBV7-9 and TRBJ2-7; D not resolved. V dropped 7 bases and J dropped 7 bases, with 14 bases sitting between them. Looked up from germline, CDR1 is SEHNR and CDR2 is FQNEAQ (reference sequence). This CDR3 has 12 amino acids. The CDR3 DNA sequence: TGTGCCAGCACCGCGGTAAGAGGTGAGCAGTACTTC. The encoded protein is CASTAVRGEQYF.

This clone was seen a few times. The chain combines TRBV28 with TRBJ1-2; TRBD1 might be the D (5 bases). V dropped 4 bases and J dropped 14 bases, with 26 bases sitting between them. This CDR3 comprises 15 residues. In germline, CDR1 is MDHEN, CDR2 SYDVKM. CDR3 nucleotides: TGTGCCAGCAGTTCCCAGTTTGAGGGGACTGCTATTGGGACCTTC. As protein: CASSSQFEGTAIGTF.

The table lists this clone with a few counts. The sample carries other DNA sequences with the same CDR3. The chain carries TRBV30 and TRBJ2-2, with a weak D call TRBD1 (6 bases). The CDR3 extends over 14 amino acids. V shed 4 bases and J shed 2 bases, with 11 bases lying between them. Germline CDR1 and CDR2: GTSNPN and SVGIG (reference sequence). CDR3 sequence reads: CAWIRQANTGELFF. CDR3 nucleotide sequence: TGTGCCTGGATTAGACAGGCAAACACCGGGGAGCTGTTTTTT. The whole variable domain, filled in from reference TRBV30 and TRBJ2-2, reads SQTIHQWPATLVQPVGSPLSLECTVEGTSNPNLYWYRQAAGRGLQLLFYSVGIGQISSEVPQNLSASRPQDRQFILSSKKLLLSDSGFYLCAWIRQANTGELFFGEGSRLTVL.

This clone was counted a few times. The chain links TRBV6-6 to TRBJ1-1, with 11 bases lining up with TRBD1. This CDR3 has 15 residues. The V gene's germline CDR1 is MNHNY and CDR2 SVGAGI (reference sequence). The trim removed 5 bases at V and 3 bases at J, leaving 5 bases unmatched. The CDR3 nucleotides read TGTGCCAGCAGTCATCCGGGACAGGGGGACACTGAAGCTTTCTTT. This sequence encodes CASSHPGQGDTEAFF.

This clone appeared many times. The CDR3 spells CAWSAGLAEIGYF. The CDR3 DNA is TGTGCCTGGAGCGCGGGACTAGCGGAGATAGGGTACTTC. The genes are TRBV30 and TRBJ2-4; 11 positions match TRBD2. The V gene's germline CDR1 is GTSNPN and CDR2 SVGIG (reference sequence). The V and J ends lost 3 bases and 15 bases, in that order; junction bases with no gene match: 10. The CDR3 has 13 residues.

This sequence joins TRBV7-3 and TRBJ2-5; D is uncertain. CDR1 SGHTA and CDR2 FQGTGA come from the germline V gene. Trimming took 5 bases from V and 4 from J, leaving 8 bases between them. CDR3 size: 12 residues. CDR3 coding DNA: TGTGCCAGCAGCCCTTCCGGAGAGACCCAGTACTTC. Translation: CASSPSGETQYF.

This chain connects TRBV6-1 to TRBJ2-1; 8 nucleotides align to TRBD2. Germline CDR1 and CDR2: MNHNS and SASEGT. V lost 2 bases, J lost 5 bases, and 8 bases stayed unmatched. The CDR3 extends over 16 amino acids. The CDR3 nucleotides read TGTGCCAGCAGTGAAATGGGTGCTAGCGGGCACAATGAGCAGTTCTTC. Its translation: CASSEMGASGHNEQFF.

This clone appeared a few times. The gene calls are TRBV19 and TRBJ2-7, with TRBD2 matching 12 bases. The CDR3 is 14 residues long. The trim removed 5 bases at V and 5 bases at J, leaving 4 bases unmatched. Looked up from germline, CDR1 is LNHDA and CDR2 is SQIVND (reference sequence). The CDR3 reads CASSSTSGSHEQYF. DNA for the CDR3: TGTGCCAGTAGTTCGACTAGCGGGAGCCACGAGCAGTACTTC.

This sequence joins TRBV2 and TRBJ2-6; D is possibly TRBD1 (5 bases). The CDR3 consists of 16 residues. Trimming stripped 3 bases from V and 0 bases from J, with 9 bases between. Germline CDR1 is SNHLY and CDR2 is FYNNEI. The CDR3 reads CASSDSRVSGANVLTF. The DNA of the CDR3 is TGTGCCAGCAGTGATAGCAGGGTCTCTGGGGCCAACGTCCTGACTTTC.

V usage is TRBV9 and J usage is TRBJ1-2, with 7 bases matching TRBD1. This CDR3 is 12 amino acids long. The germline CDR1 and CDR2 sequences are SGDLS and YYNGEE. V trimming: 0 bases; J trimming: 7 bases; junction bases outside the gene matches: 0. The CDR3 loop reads CASSVDRGGYTF. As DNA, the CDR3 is TGTGCCAGCAGCGTAGACAGGGGTGGCTACACCTTC.

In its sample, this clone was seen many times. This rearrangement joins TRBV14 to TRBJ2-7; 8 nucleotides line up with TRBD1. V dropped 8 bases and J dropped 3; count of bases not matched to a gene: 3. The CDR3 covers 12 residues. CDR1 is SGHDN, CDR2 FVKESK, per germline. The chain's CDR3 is CASGQGLYEQYF. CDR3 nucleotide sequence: TGTGCCAGCGGACAGGGCCTCTACGAGCAGTACTTC.

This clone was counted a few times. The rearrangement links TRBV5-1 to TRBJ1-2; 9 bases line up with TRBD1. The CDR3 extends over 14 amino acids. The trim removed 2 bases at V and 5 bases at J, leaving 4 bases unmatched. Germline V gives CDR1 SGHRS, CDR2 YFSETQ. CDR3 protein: CASSLWDRDYGYTF. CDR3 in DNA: TGCGCCAGCAGCTTATGGGACAGGGATTATGGCTACACCTTC.

As DNA, the CDR3 is TGTGCCAGCAGCCAAGGCGACAGGCAAGAGACCCAGTACTTC. Protein: CASSQGDRQETQYF. V usage is TRBV27 and J usage is TRBJ2-5, with a weak D call TRBD1 (6 bases). The CDR3 length is 14 residues. V was pared by 6 bases and J by 2 bases, with 13 bases between. CDR1 is MNHEY, CDR2 SMNVEV, per germline (reference sequence).

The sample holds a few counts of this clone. For the CDR3, the DNA is TGTGCCAGCAGATACCTTACAGGGCGGACCGGGGAGCTGTTTTTT. The encoded protein is CASRYLTGRTGELFF. The V call is TRBV7-8, the J call TRBJ2-2; D is possibly TRBD1 (6 bases). The V end lost 6 bases, the J end lost 5 bases, and 16 bases lay between the germline ends. Germline CDR1 is SGHVS and CDR2 is FQNEAQ. This CDR3 region has 15 residues.

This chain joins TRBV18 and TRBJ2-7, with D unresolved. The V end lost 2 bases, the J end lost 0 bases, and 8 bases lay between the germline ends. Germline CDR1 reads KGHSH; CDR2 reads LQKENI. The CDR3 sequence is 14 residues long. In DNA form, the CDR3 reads TGTGCCAGCTCACCAGACTCTCGCTCCTACGAGCAGTACTTC. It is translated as CASSPDSRSYEQYF.

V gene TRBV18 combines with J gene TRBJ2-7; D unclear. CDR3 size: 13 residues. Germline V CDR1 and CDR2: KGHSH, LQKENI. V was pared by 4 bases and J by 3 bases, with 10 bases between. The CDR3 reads CASSRAVLYEQYF. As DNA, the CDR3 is TGTGCCAGCTCACGTGCAGTCCTCTACGAGCAGTACTTC.

The DNA of the CDR3 is TGTGCCAGCAGTGTGGCAGGAGGGAACACTGAAGCTTTCTTT. Protein product: CASSVAGGNTEAFF. The rearrangement uses TRBV2 and TRBJ1-1; D gene unclear. The CDR3 extends over 14 amino acids. Germline CDR1 reads SNHLY; CDR2 reads FYNNEI. V was shortened by 4 bases and J by 1 base, with 10 bases between the two germline ends. Supplemented by reference TRBV2 and TRBJ1-1, the full variable domain reads EPEVTQTPSHQVTQMGQEVILRCVPISNHLYFYWYRQILGQKVEFLVSFYNNEISEKSEIFDDQFSVERPDGSNFTLKIRSTKLEDSAMYFCASSVAGGNTEAFFGQGTRLTVV.

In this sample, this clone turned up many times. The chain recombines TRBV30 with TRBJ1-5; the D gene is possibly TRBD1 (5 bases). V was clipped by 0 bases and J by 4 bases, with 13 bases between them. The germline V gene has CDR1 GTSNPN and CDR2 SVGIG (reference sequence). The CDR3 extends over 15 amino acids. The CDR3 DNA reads TGTGCCTGGAGTGTTGGGGGGTTAGGAAATCAGCCCCAGCATTTT. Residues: CAWSVGGLGNQPQHF.

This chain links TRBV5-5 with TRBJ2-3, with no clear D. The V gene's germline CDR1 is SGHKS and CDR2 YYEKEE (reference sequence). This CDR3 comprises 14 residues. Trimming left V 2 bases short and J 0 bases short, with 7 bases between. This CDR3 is CASSFISSTDTQYF. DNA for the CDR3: TGTGCCAGCAGCTTTATTAGTAGCACAGATACGCAGTATTTT.

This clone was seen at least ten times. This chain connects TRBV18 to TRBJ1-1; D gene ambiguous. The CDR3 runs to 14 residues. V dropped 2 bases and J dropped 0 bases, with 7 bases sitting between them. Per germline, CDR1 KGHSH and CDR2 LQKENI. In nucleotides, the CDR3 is TGTGCCAGCTCACCAGGGCCCATGAACACTGAAGCTTTCTTT. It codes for CASSPGPMNTEAFF.

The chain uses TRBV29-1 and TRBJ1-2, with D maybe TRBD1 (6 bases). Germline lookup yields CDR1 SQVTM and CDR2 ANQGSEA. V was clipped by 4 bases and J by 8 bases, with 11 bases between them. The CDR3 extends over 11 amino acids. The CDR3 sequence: CSVAAGEGYTF. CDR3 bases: TGCAGCGTTGCGGCAGGGGAGGGCTACACCTTC. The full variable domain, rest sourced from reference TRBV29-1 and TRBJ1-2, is SAVISQKPSRDICQRGTSLTIQCQVDSQVTMMFWYRQQPGQSLTLIATANQGSEATYESGFVIDKFPISRPNLTFSTLTVSNMSPEDSSIYLCSVAAGEGYTFGSGTRLTVV.

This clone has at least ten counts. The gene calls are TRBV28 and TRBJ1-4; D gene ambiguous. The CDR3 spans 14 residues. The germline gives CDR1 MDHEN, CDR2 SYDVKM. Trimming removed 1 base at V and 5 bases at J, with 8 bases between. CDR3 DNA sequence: TGTGCCAGCAGTTTATCGGGTCCGAATGAAAAACTGTTTTTT. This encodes CASSLSGPNEKLFF.